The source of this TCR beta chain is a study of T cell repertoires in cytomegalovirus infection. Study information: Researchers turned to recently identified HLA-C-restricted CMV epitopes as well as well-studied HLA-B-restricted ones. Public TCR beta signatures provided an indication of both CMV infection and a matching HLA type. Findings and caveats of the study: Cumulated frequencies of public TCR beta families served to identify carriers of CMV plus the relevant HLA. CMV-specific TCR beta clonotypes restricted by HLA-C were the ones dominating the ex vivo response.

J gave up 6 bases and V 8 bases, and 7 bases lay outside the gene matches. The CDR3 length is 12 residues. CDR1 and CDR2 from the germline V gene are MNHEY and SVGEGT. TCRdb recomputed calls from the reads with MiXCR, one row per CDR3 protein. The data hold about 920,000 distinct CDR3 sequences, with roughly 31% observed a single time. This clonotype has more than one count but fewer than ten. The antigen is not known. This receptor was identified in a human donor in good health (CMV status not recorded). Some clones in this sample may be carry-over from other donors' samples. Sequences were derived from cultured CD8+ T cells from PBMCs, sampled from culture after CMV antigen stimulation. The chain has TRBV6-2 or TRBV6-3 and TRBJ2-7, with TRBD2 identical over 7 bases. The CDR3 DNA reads TGTGCCAGCGGCCTCGGCGGGAGCGAGCAGTACTTC. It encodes CASGLGGSEQYF.